A single sample is the source of the 7 T cell receptor beta chains below, sequenced in a study of T cell responses to AZD1222 COVID-19 vaccine. Generated by immunoSEQ multiplex PCR, the TCRdb table keeps only in-frame clones and is missing some. Found here are 140,000 to 150,000 clones, around 90% of them singletons; the top ten hold approximately 1.5%. The source was peripheral blood, collected on day 0 of AZD1222 vaccination. Receptor source: an adult in good health.

The chain combines TRBV3-1 (or the pseudogene TRBV3-2) with TRBJ2-1; 9 bases fit TRBD2. The CDR3 loop spans 13 amino acids. CDR1 and CDR2 from the germline V gene are LGHDT and YNNKEL (reference sequence). The V and J ends lost 4 bases and 10 bases, in that order; junction bases with no gene match: 5. CDR3 DNA sequence: TGTGCCAGCAGCCGCGGGGGGGTTGGCGAGCAGTTCTTC. Amino acid sequence: CASSRGGVGEQFF.

As DNA, the CDR3 is TGTGCCAGCACCAATGGGGGTGAGCAGTTCTTC. It translates to CASTNGGEQFF. V and J are TRBV2 and TRBJ2-1; either TRBD1 or TRBD2 may supply D (5 bases each). Germline CDR1 SNHLY, CDR2 FYNNEI. The CDR3 covers 11 residues. V gave up 7 bases and J gave up 9 bases, with 10 bases separating them.

V usage is TRBV4-1 and J usage is TRBJ2-7; D is unresolved. From germline, CDR1 is MGHRA and CDR2 YSYEKL. With 0 bases removed from V and 5 bases from J, the gap between germline ends came to 8 bases. The CDR3 sequence is 13 residues long. The chain's CDR3 is CASSQESAHEQYF. CDR3 coding DNA: TGCGCCAGCAGCCAAGAATCAGCCCACGAGCAGTACTTC.

The rearrangement uses TRBV19 and TRBJ2-7; 7 positions match TRBD1. The CDR3 is 19 amino acids. V dropped 5 bases and J dropped 2; count of bases not matched to a gene: 21. Germline V gives CDR1 LNHDA, CDR2 SQIVND (reference sequence). The CDR3 DNA reads TGTGCCAGTAGTTTGTACCATTTACGGGACAGCGAAGCTACCTACGAGCAGTACTTC. Its protein is CASSLYHLRDSEATYEQYF.

This chain joins TRBV11-1 and TRBJ2-3; D call uncertain. V shed 1 base and J shed 1 base, with 12 bases lying between them. CDR1 is SGHAT and CDR2 is FQDESV in the germline V gene (reference sequence). The CDR3 spans 16 residues. DNA of the CDR3: TGTGCCAGCAGCTTAGGGCAGATCACCCGCACAGATACGCAGTATTTT. Translated, it gives CASSLGQITRTDTQYF.

The chain employs TRBV2 and TRBJ1-5; 8 positions agree with TRBD1. V lost 6 bases and J lost 1; bases outside the gene matches: 5. The CDR3 sequence is 15 residues long. Germline assignment: CDR1 SNHLY and CDR2 FYNNEI. CDR3 DNA sequence: TGTGCCAGCAGGGAGGACAGGGTAAGCAATCAGCCCCAGCATTTT. Encoded protein: CASREDRVSNQPQHF. Complete variable domain (other parts from reference TRBV2 and TRBJ1-5): EPEVTQTPSHQVTQMGQEVILRCVPISNHLYFYWYRQILGQKVEFLVSFYNNEISEKSEIFDDQFSVERPDGSNFTLKIRSTKLEDSAMYFCASREDRVSNQPQHFGDGTRLSIL.

V and J are TRBV9 and TRBJ2-1; D possibly corresponds to TRBD1 (8 bases). Between the trimmed V and J ends, which lost 1 base and 6 bases, there was a span of 17 bases. The CDR3 length is 16 residues. Germline V CDR1 and CDR2: SGDLS, YYNGEE. This CDR3 reads CASSVTGGQGSNEQFF. The CDR3 region has the DNA TGTGCCAGCAGCGTAACGGGAGGACAGGGATCCAATGAGCAGTTCTTC.